A selection of T cell receptor beta chains follows, all from one sample in a study of blood T cell repertoires in COVID-19. Generated by immunoSEQ multiplex PCR, the TCRdb table keeps only in-frame clones and is missing some. Of fewer than 400,000 clones in the sample, 70% to 90% were seen once. Sequencing input: peripheral blood. These receptors all come from a human donor in a cohort sampled during active COVID-19. The CDR3 runs from the conserved cysteine through the conserved F or W. D genes are given only for firm matches. Size tells how often a clone was seen (once, few, many) or the class of an expanded clone, and some rows leave it out.

few,-,TRBJ2-7,TRBV27,CASSLALSYEQYF,TGTGCCAGCAGTTTGGCCCTCAGCTACGAGCAGTACTTC
-,TRBD2,TRBJ2-7,TRBV7-6,CASSLASGGYEQYF,TGTGCCAGCAGCTTAGCGTCGGGGGGCTACGAGCAGTACTTC
-,-,TRBJ2-5,TRBV25-1,CASSDHSGAETQYF,TGTGCCAGCAGTGACCACTCAGGGGCAGAGACCCAGTACTTC
-,-,TRBJ1-1,TRBV5-1,CASSEDSRVNTEAFF,TGCGCCAGCAGCGAGGACAGCCGGGTGAACACTGAAGCTTTCTTT
many,-,TRBJ2-7,TRBV10-3,CAIRMDSFQSYEQYF,TGTGCCATCAGGATGGACAGTTTTCAATCCTACGAGCAGTACTTC
-,-,TRBJ1-3,TRBV2,CASKERTGGNTIYF,TGTGCCAGCAAGGAACGGACGGGGGGAAACACCATATATTTT
few,-,TRBJ1-1,TRBV2,CASSEDLEGEAFF,TGTGCCAGCAGTGAAGATCTGGAGGGTGAAGCTTTCTTT
-,-,TRBJ2-2,TRBV3-1/TRBV3-2,CASSDTGGGIAGELFF,TGTGCCAGCAGCGACACAGGGGGGGGAATCGCCGGGGAGCTGTTTTTT
once,-,TRBJ2-5,TRBV27,CAVGEPYQETQYF,TGTGCCGTCGGAGAACCCTACCAAGAGACCCAGTACTTC
-,-,TRBJ1-4,TRBV4-1,CASSQTGWQSNEKLFF,TGCGCCAGCAGCCAGACGGGATGGCAGTCTAATGAAAAACTGTTTTTT
-,-,TRBJ2-3,TRBV5-4,CASSLEPYSTYTDTQYF,TGTGCCAGCAGCCTAGAACCTTACTCAACTTACACAGATACGCAGTATTTT
-,TRBD2,TRBJ2-7,TRBV27,CASSLYPGGSYEQYF,TGTGCCAGCAGTTTATATCCGGGAGGGTCCTACGAGCAGTACTTC
-,TRBD1,TRBJ2-7,TRBV4-1,CASSHVRTGNSGEQYF,TGCGCCAGCAGCCACGTAAGGACAGGGAATTCGGGCGAGCAGTACTTC
-,-,TRBJ1-3,TRBV5-1,CASSLGVSGNTIYF,TGCGCCAGCAGCCTCGGAGTCTCTGGAAACACCATATATTTT
-,TRBD1,TRBJ1-1,TRBV7-7,CASSFIGTDTSPVTGTEAFF,TGTGCTAGCAGCTTTATCGGGACAGACACATCTCCTGTAACGGGCACTGAAGCTTTCTTT
-,TRBD2,TRBJ2-3,TRBV2,CASSDLGGNTDTQYF,TGTGCCAGCAGTGACCTCGGGGGGAACACAGATACGCAGTATTTT
-,-,TRBJ1-6,TRBV6-1,CASSDGPGASPLHF,TGTGCCAGCAGTGATGGACCAGGGGCCTCACCCCTCCACTTT
-,-,TRBJ1-1,TRBV9,CASTGPGSTEAFF,TGTGCCAGCACAGGCCCCGGGAGCACTGAAGCTTTCTTT
-,-,TRBJ2-7,TRBV2,CAARRPGSRRGEQYF,TGTGCCGCACGCCGTCCGGGCTCCCGGCGGGGCGAGCAGTACTTC
-,-,TRBJ2-1,TRBV24-1,CATSVGGLRNEQFF,TGTGCCACCAGCGTCGGTGGGTTGAGGAATGAGCAGTTCTTC
-,TRBD2,TRBJ2-3,TRBV6-6,CASSHPSGRDEFRQYF,TGTGCCAGCAGCCACCCTAGCGGGAGGGACGAATTTCGGCAGTATTTT
-,TRBD2,TRBJ2-1,TRBV11-2,CASSLLAGSSYNEQFF,TGTGCCAGCAGCTTGTTAGCGGGGAGCTCCTACAATGAGCAGTTCTTC
-,-,TRBJ2-3,TRBV3-1/TRBV3-2,CASSQAALSGDTQYF,TGTGCCAGCAGCCAAGCAGCCCTCAGCGGGGATACGCAGTATTTT
-,-,TRBJ1-2,TRBV4-2,CASSREGPRDYGYTF,TGTGCCAGCAGCCGGGAGGGTCCCAGGGACTATGGCTACACCTTC
once,TRBD2,TRBJ2-3,TRBV4-2,CASSQESLLAGGTGTQYF,TGTGCCAGCAGCCAAGAATCACTACTAGCGGGGGGCACTGGTACGCAGTATTTT
-,-,TRBJ2-7,TRBV28,CASSLRNRYEQYF,TGTGCCAGCAGTCTCAGGAACCGCTACGAGCAGTACTTC